This T cell receptor (beta chain) was sequenced for a study of brain metastases from non-small cell lung cancer. Findings and caveats of the study: Expanded T-cell clones appeared in around 58% of brain metastases over primaries. TCR repertoires overlapped largely between brain metastases and matched primaries. Brain metastases had lower T-cell infiltration than primary tumors.

Germline V gene data show CDR1 as SGHRS and CDR2 as YFSETQ. Trimming took 3 bases from V and 4 from J, leaving 10 bases between them. CDR3 length equals 13 residues. The method was immunoSEQ multiplex PCR; TCRdb's version includes in-frame clones alone and lacks a portion of them. The sample contains approximately 4,900 clones, approximately 80% of which appear only once. A remark on this clone: Its target is not known.

The specimen sequenced was primary lung tumor tissue. The origin of this receptor is a donor over 35 with non-small cell lung cancer. The chain couples TRBV5-1 to TRBJ1-1; TRBD1 is a possible D gene (6 bases). The CDR3: CASSSGGGTEAFF. CDR3 sequence (DNA): TGCGCCAGCAGCTCTGGGGGCGGCACTGAAGCTTTCTTT.